These T cell receptor beta chains were read from a single sample in a study of identical twins. One entry per CDR3 protein, called by TCRdb with MiXCR from the 5' RACE reads. The sample records about 200,000 distinct CDR3 sequences, roughly 9.4% being singletons. The sample was memory (CD45RO+) T cells sorted from blood. Source of these receptors: a woman aged 18-29 years in good health. CDR3s include the opening cysteine and the closing phenylalanine or tryptophan. Fields, in order: V gene, J gene, D gene, clone size, CDR3 protein, CDR3 DNA. The D gene is left open where the match is weak. Clone size appears in some rows only: once, few, many, or a class for an expanded clone.

TRBV7-9,TRBJ1-1,-,few,CASSKDEWVTEAFF,TGTGCCAGCAGCAAGGACGAGTGGGTGACTGAAGCTTTCTTT
TRBV19,TRBJ2-5,TRBD2,-,CASGRWETQYF,TGTGCCAGCGGGAGGTGGGAGACCCAGTACTTC
TRBV10-3,TRBJ2-1,-,many,CAIRWESYNEQFF,TGTGCCATCAGGTGGGAGTCCTACAATGAGCAGTTCTTC
TRBV9,TRBJ2-5,TRBD1,once,CASSVGGTAPQETQYF,TGTGCCAGCAGCGTAGGTGGGACAGCCCCTCAAGAGACCCAGTACTTC
TRBV5-1,TRBJ2-4,-,many,CASSLADTRNIQYF,TGCGCCAGCAGCCTCGCGGACACAAGAAACATTCAGTACTTC
TRBV11-2,TRBJ2-1,-,-,CASSPRIFTLSLEQFF,TGTGCCAGCAGCCCCCGTATATTTACTCTTTCCTTGGAGCAGTTCTTC
TRBV30,TRBJ2-7,TRBD1,-,CAWNLQGRGEQYF,TGTGCCTGGAATTTACAGGGGCGCGGCGAGCAGTACTTC
TRBV4-2,TRBJ1-1,-,few,CASSPDLTGGTEAFF,TGTGCCAGCAGCCCAGACCTCACTGGTGGCACTGAAGCTTTCTTT
TRBV20-1,TRBJ1-2,-,few,CSASDRLYGYTF,TGCAGTGCTAGCGACAGACTCTATGGCTACACCTTC
TRBV7-2,TRBJ1-1,-,-,CASSLQGGYTEAFF,TGTGCCAGCAGCCTGCAGGGAGGATACACTGAAGCTTTCTTT
TRBV12-3/TRBV12-4,TRBJ1-3,-,many,CASRSEGSGNTIYF,TGTGCCAGCAGATCCGAAGGTTCTGGAAACACCATATATTTT
TRBV6-1,TRBJ2-3,-,-,CASRGTVDTDTQYF,TGTGCCAGCAGAGGGACGGTCGACACAGATACGCAGTATTTT
TRBV5-1,TRBJ2-3,TRBD2,few,CASSLPSGGADTQYF,TGCGCCAGCAGCTTGCCTAGCGGGGGGGCAGATACGCAGTATTTT
TRBV13,TRBJ2-7,TRBD1,few,CASSSQRYRGLTSYEQYF,TGTGCCAGCAGCTCCCAACGCTACAGGGGGCTGACCTCCTACGAGCAGTACTTC
TRBV7-3,TRBJ2-2,-,once,CASQKRVSSGELFF,TGTGCCAGCCAAAAAAGGGTGTCCTCCGGGGAGCTGTTTTTT
TRBV6-2/TRBV6-3,TRBJ1-1,-,few,CASSYYAEAFF,TGTGCCAGCAGTTACTACGCTGAAGCTTTCTTT
TRBV5-1,TRBJ1-1,-,many,CASSLYAGRMNTEAFF,TGCGCCAGCAGCTTGTACGCGGGACGGATGAACACTGAAGCTTTCTTT
TRBV25-1,TRBJ2-6,-,few,CASSELGSGANVLTF,TGTGCCAGCAGTGAATTGGGATCCGGGGCCAACGTCCTGACTTTC
TRBV20-1,TRBJ2-4,-,few,CSASPGENIQYF,TGCAGTGCTAGCCCGGGGGAAAACATTCAGTACTTC
TRBV5-4,TRBJ2-7,TRBD2,-,CASSLLLASGRPYEQYF,TGTGCCAGCAGCTTGCTCTTGGCCAGCGGGAGGCCCTACGAGCAGTACTTC
TRBV5-1,TRBJ2-1,TRBD2,many,CASSLDLRSSGFF,TGCGCCAGCAGCTTGGACTTGAGGTCTAGCGGGTTCTTC
TRBV6-5,TRBJ2-3,TRBD1,few,CASSSTGTNTQYF,TGTGCCAGCAGTTCGACAGGGACGAATACGCAGTATTTT
TRBV7-9,TRBJ2-1,-,few,CASILSGRSYNEQFF,TGTGCCAGCATCCTAAGCGGCCGCTCCTACAATGAGCAGTTCTTC
TRBV7-2,TRBJ1-3,-,-,CASSLKGSGNTIYF,TGTGCCAGCAGCTTGAAAGGGTCTGGAAACACCATATATTTT
TRBV7-2,TRBJ2-7,-,many,CASSVVWGEQYF,TGTGCCAGCAGCGTCGTTTGGGGTGAGCAGTACTTC
TRBV15,TRBJ2-4,TRBD2,many,CATSRGLAGGENIQYF,TGTGCCACCAGCAGAGGACTAGCGGGAGGGGAAAACATTCAGTACTTC
TRBV4-1,TRBJ2-3,TRBD2,few,CASSQVPSGGPSDTQYF,TGCGCCAGCAGCCAAGTTCCGAGCGGGGGCCCTTCGGATACGCAGTATTTT
TRBV5-1,TRBJ2-7,TRBD2,many,CASRPPGTSPFEQYF,TGCGCCAGCAGGCCACCCGGGACTAGTCCGTTCGAGCAGTACTTC
TRBV7-2,TRBJ2-7,TRBD1,many,CASSLRQGWGYEQYF,TGTGCCAGCAGCTTAAGACAGGGCTGGGGCTACGAGCAGTACTTC
TRBV7-9,TRBJ2-2,TRBD2,few,CASTPSLAGTGELFF,TGTGCCAGCACCCCCTCACTAGCGGGCACCGGGGAGCTGTTTTTT
TRBV7-9,TRBJ2-1,TRBD2,many,CASSPIWASGSNGEQFF,TGTGCCAGCAGCCCGATCTGGGCTAGCGGGAGTAATGGGGAGCAGTTCTTC
TRBV11-3,TRBJ1-2,-,few,CASSLDSWHSRTYGYTF,TGTGCCAGCAGCTTAGATTCCTGGCACAGCAGAACCTATGGCTACACCTTC
TRBV7-7,TRBJ2-2,-,few,CASRLGSATNTGELFF,TGTGCTAGCAGACTGGGGTCTGCTACGAACACCGGGGAGCTGTTTTTT
TRBV7-2,TRBJ2-3,-,many,CASSLGASTDTQYF,TGTGCCAGCAGCTTGGGAGCCTCCACAGATACGCAGTATTTT
TRBV20-1,TRBJ1-1,-,few,CSARANKNTEAFF,TGCAGTGCTAGAGCAAACAAGAACACTGAAGCTTTCTTT
TRBV28,TRBJ2-2,-,-,CASSRQVNTGELFF,TGTGCCAGCAGTCGACAGGTTAACACCGGGGAGCTGTTTTTT
TRBV4-3,TRBJ2-2,TRBD2,-,CASSQWGLAGTTGELFF,TGCGCCAGCAGCCAGTGGGGACTAGCGGGCACCACCGGGGAGCTGTTTTTT
TRBV4-1,TRBJ2-2,-,-,CASSQAGTGELFF,TGCGCCAGCAGCCAAGCCGGCACCGGGGAGCTGTTTTTT
TRBV19,TRBJ1-2,-,-,CASSPRDGFRGYTF,TGTGCCAGTAGCCCCCGGGACGGCTTCCGGGGCTACACCTTC
TRBV7-7,TRBJ2-2,-,many,CASSSRTTTASTGELFF,TGTGCCAGCAGCTCCCGGACGACTACTGCGAGCACCGGGGAGCTGTTTTTT
TRBV4-2,TRBJ2-3,-,-,CASSQPTHRIYTQYF,TGTGCCAGCAGCCAACCCACACACAGGATATATACGCAGTATTTT
TRBV3-1,TRBJ1-4,-,few,CASSRSREKLFF,TGTGCCAGCAGCCGAAGCAGAGAAAAACTGTTTTTT
TRBV6-1,TRBJ2-7,-,-,CASRFGQSYEQYF,TGTGCCAGCAGGTTCGGGCAGTCCTACGAGCAGTACTTC
TRBV10-3,TRBJ2-1,TRBD2,few,CAISESRGGNNEQFF,TGTGCCATCAGTGAGTCCCGCGGGGGTAACAATGAGCAGTTCTTC
TRBV6-4,TRBJ1-3,-,many,CASRPNGAPGNTIYF,TGTGCCAGCAGGCCAAATGGGGCGCCTGGAAACACCATATATTTT
TRBV20-1,TRBJ2-7,-,-,CSARDLLSGKGGLYEQYF,TGCAGTGCTAGAGATCTGTTATCGGGGAAGGGCGGGCTATACGAGCAGTACTTC
TRBV11-2,TRBJ2-1,-,-,CASSRLGGVYGSYNEQFF,TGTGCCAGCAGTCGACTCGGGGGAGTTTATGGCTCCTACAATGAGCAGTTCTTC
TRBV5-6,TRBJ1-1,-,many,CASSLVLEERAFF,TGTGCCAGCAGCTTGGTGTTAGAGGAGCGAGCTTTCTTT
TRBV5-8,TRBJ2-3,-,few,CASSLAGFTDTQYF,TGTGCCAGCAGCTTGGCAGGTTTCACAGATACGCAGTATTTT
TRBV19,TRBJ1-1,-,many,CASSMGGLTEAFF,TGTGCCAGTAGTATGGGGGGCTTGACTGAAGCTTTCTTT
TRBV11-2,TRBJ1-2,-,few,CASSPKRDAKDYGYTF,TGTGCCAGCAGCCCAAAGAGGGACGCGAAGGACTATGGCTACACCTTC
TRBV7-2,TRBJ1-2,TRBD1,few,CASSLNPQGANYGYTF,TGTGCCAGCAGCCTCAATCCTCAGGGGGCAAACTATGGCTACACCTTC
TRBV12-3/TRBV12-4,TRBJ2-1,-,few,CASTLRGGQGNEQFF,TGTGCCAGCACCCTCAGGGGGGGGCAGGGGAATGAGCAGTTCTTC
TRBV5-1,TRBJ2-7,-,-,CASSLAIHSYEQYF,TGCGCCAGCAGCTTGGCCATCCACTCCTACGAGCAGTACTTC